A selection of T cell receptor beta chains follows, all from one sample in a study of blood T cell repertoires in COVID-19. Measured with immunoSEQ multiplex PCR; TCRdb has only the in-frame clones, and not every one. This table has about 97,000 clones, 90% appearing once. Specimen: peripheral blood. The receptors come from a man between 60 and 75 years old with acute or convalescent COVID-19. CDR3s include the opening cysteine and the closing phenylalanine or tryptophan. The order of the fields is D gene, J gene, clone size, V gene, CDR3 protein, CDR3 DNA. A D gene is named only where the DNA matches it firmly. Only some rows state a clone size, as once, few, many or a class for expanded clones.

d_gene: .; j_gene: TRBJ1-5; abundance: .; v_gene: TRBV2; CDR3aa: CASRPGQNQPQHF; CDR3nt: TGTGCCAGCAGACCCGGACAGAATCAGCCCCAGCATTTT
d_gene: TRBD1; j_gene: TRBJ1-4; abundance: .; v_gene: TRBV7-8; CDR3aa: CASSLVQGAVRKLFF; CDR3nt: TGTGCCAGCAGCTTAGTGCAGGGGGCGGTAAGAAAACTGTTTTTT
d_gene: TRBD1; j_gene: TRBJ1-4; abundance: .; v_gene: TRBV3-1/TRBV3-2; CDR3aa: CASSSGTGTREKLFF; CDR3nt: TGTGCCAGCAGCTCCGGGACAGGCACCCGTGAAAAACTGTTTTTT
d_gene: .; j_gene: TRBJ2-7; abundance: .; v_gene: TRBV11-3; CDR3aa: CASSLDTRGEQYF; CDR3nt: TGTGCCAGCAGCTTAGATACACGAGGCGAGCAGTACTTC
d_gene: .; j_gene: TRBJ1-5; abundance: .; v_gene: TRBV19; CDR3aa: CASTPTSTTQPQHF; CDR3nt: TGTGCCAGTACCCCTACCTCAACCACGCAGCCCCAGCATTTT
d_gene: TRBD2; j_gene: TRBJ2-2; abundance: .; v_gene: TRBV7-2; CDR3aa: CASSFSRGANTGELFF; CDR3nt: TGTGCCAGCAGCTTCTCGCGGGGGGCGAACACCGGGGAGCTGTTTTTT
d_gene: TRBD1; j_gene: TRBJ1-1; abundance: .; v_gene: TRBV14; CDR3aa: CASSHWIRTGRNTEAFF; CDR3nt: TGTGCCAGCAGCCACTGGATTAGGACAGGGCGGAACACTGAAGCTTTCTTT
d_gene: .; j_gene: TRBJ1-1; abundance: .; v_gene: TRBV25-1; CDR3aa: CASSESTRHTVEAFF; CDR3nt: TGTGCCAGCAGTGAATCGACGAGGCATACCGTTGAAGCTTTCTTT
d_gene: TRBD1; j_gene: TRBJ1-1; abundance: .; v_gene: TRBV6-5; CDR3aa: CASSYGGQDTEAFF; CDR3nt: TGTGCCAGCAGTTACGGGGGACAGGACACTGAAGCTTTCTTT
d_gene: TRBD1; j_gene: TRBJ1-6; abundance: .; v_gene: TRBV2; CDR3aa: CASRVDRTFNSPLHF; CDR3nt: TGTGCCAGCAGAGTGGACAGGACCTTCAATTCACCCCTCCACTTT
d_gene: .; j_gene: TRBJ2-7; abundance: .; v_gene: TRBV18; CDR3aa: CASSPPGDYEQYF; CDR3nt: TGTGCCAGCTCACCTCCGGGGGACTACGAGCAGTACTTC
d_gene: TRBD1; j_gene: TRBJ1-1; abundance: .; v_gene: TRBV5-4; CDR3aa: CASSARTGLTEAFF; CDR3nt: TGTGCCAGCAGCGCGCGGACAGGGCTCACTGAAGCTTTCTTT
d_gene: TRBD1; j_gene: TRBJ1-4; abundance: .; v_gene: TRBV6-1; CDR3aa: CASSELVRGFGEKLFF; CDR3nt: TGTGCCAGCAGTGAACTGGTCAGGGGGTTCGGAGAAAAACTGTTTTTT
d_gene: TRBD1; j_gene: TRBJ2-2; abundance: .; v_gene: TRBV12-3/TRBV12-4; CDR3aa: CASSGQANGELFF; CDR3nt: TGTGCCAGCAGTGGACAGGCTAACGGGGAGCTGTTTTTT
d_gene: .; j_gene: TRBJ2-2; abundance: .; v_gene: TRBV18; CDR3aa: CASSPGAGTGELFF; CDR3nt: TGTGCCAGCTCACCAGGGGCGGGAACCGGGGAGCTGTTTTTT
d_gene: .; j_gene: TRBJ1-2; abundance: once; v_gene: TRBV20-1; CDR3aa: CSASDRFGYTF; CDR3nt: TGCAGTGCTTCTGACAGGTTTGGCTACACCTTC
d_gene: .; j_gene: TRBJ1-3; abundance: .; v_gene: TRBV2; CDR3aa: CASSQQGPSRGNTIYF; CDR3nt: TGTGCCAGCAGTCAACAGGGTCCCAGCCGTGGAAACACCATATATTTT
d_gene: .; j_gene: TRBJ1-5; abundance: .; v_gene: TRBV7-9; CDR3aa: CASSQGGNQPQHF; CDR3nt: TGTGCCAGCAGCCAGGGTGGCAATCAGCCCCAGCATTTT
d_gene: .; j_gene: TRBJ2-5; abundance: once; v_gene: TRBV5-1; CDR3aa: CASSLTTGEETQYF; CDR3nt: TGCGCCAGCAGCCTAACGACGGGGGAAGAGACCCAGTACTTC
d_gene: TRBD1; j_gene: TRBJ1-3; abundance: .; v_gene: TRBV5-1; CDR3aa: CASSFLGTDAGNTIYF; CDR3nt: TGCGCCAGCAGCTTCCTAGGGACAGACGCTGGAAACACCATATATTTT
d_gene: .; j_gene: TRBJ1-5; abundance: .; v_gene: TRBV6-6; CDR3aa: CASSYAWRDSNQPQHF; CDR3nt: TGTGCCAGCAGTTACGCATGGAGGGATAGCAATCAGCCCCAGCATTTT
d_gene: .; j_gene: TRBJ1-2; abundance: .; v_gene: TRBV5-1; CDR3aa: CASSLSGLLAEGYTF; CDR3nt: TGCGCCAGCAGCTTGAGTGGGTTATTAGCCGAAGGCTACACCTTC
d_gene: TRBD1; j_gene: TRBJ2-7; abundance: .; v_gene: TRBV5-1; CDR3aa: CASGQGANLYEQYF; CDR3nt: TGCGCCAGCGGACAGGGGGCTAATTTATACGAGCAGTACTTC
d_gene: TRBD1; j_gene: TRBJ1-5; abundance: .; v_gene: TRBV6-5; CDR3aa: CASSSGQGLGNQPQHF; CDR3nt: TGTGCCAGCAGTTCTGGACAGGGGTTGGGCAATCAGCCCCAGCATTTT
d_gene: .; j_gene: TRBJ2-3; abundance: .; v_gene: TRBV7-9; CDR3aa: CASSLEQGLLDTQYF; CDR3nt: TGTGCCAGCAGCTTAGAACAGGGTCTTCTAGATACGCAGTATTTT
d_gene: .; j_gene: TRBJ2-2; abundance: .; v_gene: TRBV5-1; CDR3aa: CASSLSGGNTGELFF; CDR3nt: TGCGCCAGCAGCTTGAGTGGAGGGAACACCGGGGAGCTGTTTTTT
d_gene: TRBD2; j_gene: TRBJ2-1; abundance: .; v_gene: TRBV24-1; CDR3aa: CATSDSLAGNYNEQFF; CDR3nt: TGTGCCACCAGTGATTCACTAGCGGGGAACTACAATGAGCAGTTCTTC
d_gene: TRBD1; j_gene: TRBJ1-3; abundance: .; v_gene: TRBV7-9; CDR3aa: CASSSDRESWDLRNTIYF; CDR3nt: TGTGCCAGCAGCTCGGACAGGGAAAGTTGGGATTTAAGAAACACCATATATTTT
d_gene: TRBD2; j_gene: TRBJ2-5; abundance: .; v_gene: TRBV4-1; CDR3aa: CASSQDWTSGGARETQYF; CDR3nt: TGCGCCAGCAGCCAAGACTGGACTAGCGGGGGGGCCCGAGAGACCCAGTACTTC
d_gene: .; j_gene: TRBJ2-1; abundance: .; v_gene: TRBV30; CDR3aa: CAWSRNNEQFF; CDR3nt: TGTGCCTGGAGCAGAAACAATGAGCAGTTCTTC
d_gene: .; j_gene: TRBJ1-1; abundance: .; v_gene: TRBV11-2; CDR3aa: CASSLDGSGGAGTEAFF; CDR3nt: TGTGCCAGCAGCTTAGATGGGTCGGGGGGGGCCGGCACTGAAGCTTTCTTT
d_gene: TRBD1; j_gene: TRBJ1-2; abundance: few; v_gene: TRBV19; CDR3aa: CASSRFTGDGYTF; CDR3nt: TGTGCCAGTAGTAGATTTACAGGGGATGGCTACACCTTC
d_gene: .; j_gene: TRBJ1-1; abundance: .; v_gene: TRBV7-9; CDR3aa: CASSSLAGGRWTEAFF; CDR3nt: TGTGCCAGCAGCTCCCTGGCAGGCGGGCGTTGGACTGAAGCTTTCTTT
d_gene: TRBD1; j_gene: TRBJ1-4; abundance: .; v_gene: TRBV7-9; CDR3aa: CASSLAGTGFEKLFF; CDR3nt: TGTGCCAGCAGCTTGGCCGGGACAGGGTTTGAAAAACTGTTTTTT
d_gene: TRBD1; j_gene: TRBJ2-2; abundance: .; v_gene: TRBV7-9; CDR3aa: CASSPGTEPHTGELFF; CDR3nt: TGTGCCAGCAGCCCCGGGACAGAACCTCACACCGGGGAGCTGTTTTTT
d_gene: TRBD1; j_gene: TRBJ1-4; abundance: .; v_gene: TRBV18; CDR3aa: CASSPSQGAGEKLFF; CDR3nt: TGTGCCAGCTCACCATCACAGGGGGCTGGTGAAAAACTGTTTTTT
d_gene: .; j_gene: TRBJ2-1; abundance: .; v_gene: TRBV2; CDR3aa: CASNSQGTYNEQFF; CDR3nt: TGTGCCAGCAATTCACAGGGAACCTACAATGAGCAGTTCTTC
d_gene: TRBD1; j_gene: TRBJ1-4; abundance: .; v_gene: TRBV12-5; CDR3aa: CASGTENEKLFF; CDR3nt: TGTGCTTCCGGGACAGAAAATGAAAAACTGTTTTTT